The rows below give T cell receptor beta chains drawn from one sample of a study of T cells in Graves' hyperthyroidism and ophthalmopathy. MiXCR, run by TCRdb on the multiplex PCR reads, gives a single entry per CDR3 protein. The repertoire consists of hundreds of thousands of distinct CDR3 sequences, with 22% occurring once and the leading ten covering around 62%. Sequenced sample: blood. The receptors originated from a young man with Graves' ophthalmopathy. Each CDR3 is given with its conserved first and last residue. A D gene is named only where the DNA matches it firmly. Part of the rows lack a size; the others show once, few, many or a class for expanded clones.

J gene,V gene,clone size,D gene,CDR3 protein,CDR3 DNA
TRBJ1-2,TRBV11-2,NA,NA,CASSLDLWDGYTF,TGTGCCAGCAGCTTAGATCTATGGGATGGCTACACCTTC
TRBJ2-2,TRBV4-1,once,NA,CASSQTGNTGELFF,TGCGCCAGCAGCCAGACTGGGAACACCGGGGAGCTGTTTTTT
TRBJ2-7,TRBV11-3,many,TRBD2,CASSLDGTSGRSEQYF,TGTGCCAGCAGCTTAGACGGGACTAGCGGGAGGAGCGAGCAGTACTTC
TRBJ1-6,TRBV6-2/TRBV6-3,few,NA,CASSSDLGGSLHF,TGTGCCAGCAGTTCCGACCTTGGGGGGTCCCTCCACTTT
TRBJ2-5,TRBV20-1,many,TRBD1,CSARDPATGDRETQYF,TGCAGTGCTAGAGACCCGGCGACAGGGGACAGAGAGACCCAGTACTTC
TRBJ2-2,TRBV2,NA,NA,CASSAAVLFF,TGTGCCAGCAGTGCCGCGGTGCTGTTTTTT
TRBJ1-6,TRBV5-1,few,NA,CASSFGGGLYNSPLHF,TGCGCCAGCAGCTTTGGAGGGGGGCTCTATAATTCACCCCTCCACTTT
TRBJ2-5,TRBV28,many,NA,CASSSSGQETQYF,TGTGCCAGCAGTTCCTCAGGGCAAGAGACCCAGTACTTC
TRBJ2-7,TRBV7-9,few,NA,CTSSSGQTYEQYF,TGTACCAGCAGCTCAGGACAGACCTACGAGCAGTACTTC
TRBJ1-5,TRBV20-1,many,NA,CSAVMDSSNQPQHF,TGCAGTGCTGTGATGGACAGCTCAAATCAGCCCCAGCATTTT
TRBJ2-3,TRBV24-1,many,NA,CATSDFGDFTTDTQYF,TGTGCCACCAGTGATTTCGGGGACTTTACCACAGATACGCAGTATTTT
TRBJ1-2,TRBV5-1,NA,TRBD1,CASSLITGGYSYGYTF,TGCGCCAGCAGCCTCATTACAGGGGGTTACAGCTATGGCTACACCTTC
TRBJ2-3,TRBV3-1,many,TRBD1,CASSPGQGAIADTQYF,TGTGCCAGCAGCCCAGGACAGGGGGCTATCGCAGATACGCAGTATTTT
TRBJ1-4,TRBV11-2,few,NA,CASSSEGGLVEKLFF,TGTGCCAGCAGCTCCGAGGGGGGATTGGTTGAAAAACTGTTTTTT
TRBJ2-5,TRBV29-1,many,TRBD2,CSAPFWLAGGETQYF,TGCAGCGCCCCCTTCTGGCTAGCGGGAGGAGAGACCCAGTACTTC
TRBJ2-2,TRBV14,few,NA,CASSPYEGDTGELFF,TGTGCCAGCAGCCCCTACGAAGGTGACACCGGGGAGCTGTTTTTT
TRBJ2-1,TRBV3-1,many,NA,CASSPGLIYNEQFF,TGTGCCAGCAGCCCGGGTCTAATATACAATGAGCAGTTCTTC
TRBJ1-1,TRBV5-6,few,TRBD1,CASSFRDRGTEAFF,TGTGCCAGCAGCTTCCGGGACAGGGGCACTGAAGCTTTCTTT
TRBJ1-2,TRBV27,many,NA,CASSLFGLGAVYGYTF,TGTGCCAGCAGTTTATTCGGTCTTGGGGCTGTCTATGGCTACACCTTC
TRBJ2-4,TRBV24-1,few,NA,CATSEPGMNIQYF,TGTGCCACCAGTGAACCGGGAATGAACATTCAGTACTTC
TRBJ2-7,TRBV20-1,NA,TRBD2,CSAMDSGTDEQYF,TGCAGTGCCATGGATAGCGGGACCGACGAGCAGTACTTC
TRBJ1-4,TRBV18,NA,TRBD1,CASSQTGGPEKLFF,TGTGCCAGCTCACAGACAGGGGGACCTGAAAAACTGTTTTTT
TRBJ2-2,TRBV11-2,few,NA,CASSVDGTGELFF,TGTGCCAGCAGCGTCGACGGCACCGGGGAGCTGTTTTTT
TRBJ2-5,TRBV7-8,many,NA,CASSLGQWLGRETQYF,TGTGCCAGCAGCTTAGGGCAGTGGTTAGGGCGGGAGACCCAGTACTTC
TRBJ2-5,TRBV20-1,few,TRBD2,CSASLREGPVEETQYF,TGCAGTGCTAGTCTGCGGGAGGGCCCAGTCGAAGAGACCCAGTACTTC
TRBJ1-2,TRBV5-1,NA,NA,CASSGTGNNYGYTF,TGCGCCAGCAGCGGGACCGGTAATAACTATGGCTACACCTTC
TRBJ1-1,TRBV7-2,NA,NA,CASSLTAALNTEAFF,TGTGCCAGCAGCTTAACGGCAGCCTTGAACACTGAAGCTTTCTTT
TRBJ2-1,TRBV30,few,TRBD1,CAWSGGTGRNEQFF,TGTGCCTGGAGTGGCGGGACAGGACGCAATGAGCAGTTCTTC
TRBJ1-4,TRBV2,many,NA,CASRNRQTTNEKLFF,TGTGCCAGCAGGAACCGACAGACAACTAATGAAAAACTGTTTTTT
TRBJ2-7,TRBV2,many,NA,CASSEAGGGYEQYF,TGTGCCAGCAGTGAAGCGGGAGGCGGGTACGAGCAGTACTTC
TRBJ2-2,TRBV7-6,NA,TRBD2,CASSPGTSVTGELFF,TGTGCCAGCAGCCCGGGGACTAGCGTAACCGGGGAGCTGTTTTTT
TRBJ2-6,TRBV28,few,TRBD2,CASTRRGGDAGANVLTF,TGTGCCAGCACGCGGCGCGGGGGGGATGCCGGGGCCAACGTCCTGACTTTC
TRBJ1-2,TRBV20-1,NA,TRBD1,CSARGARGRTYGYTF,TGCAGTGCTAGAGGCGCAAGGGGGCGGACCTATGGCTACACCTTC
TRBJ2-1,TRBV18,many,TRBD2,CASSPPDGRTFNEQFF,TGTGCCAGCTCACCACCGGACGGGAGGACGTTCAATGAGCAGTTCTTC
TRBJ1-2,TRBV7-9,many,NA,CASSLVAGYTF,TGTGCCAGCAGCTTAGTTGCGGGCTACACCTTC
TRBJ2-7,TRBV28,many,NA,CASSLTSYEQYF,TGTGCCAGCAGCCTAACATCCTACGAGCAGTACTTC
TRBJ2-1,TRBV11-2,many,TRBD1,CASSLDGTGRYNEQFF,TGTGCCAGCAGCTTAGATGGGACAGGGAGATACAATGAGCAGTTCTTC
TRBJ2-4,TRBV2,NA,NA,CASSDNQLAKNIQYF,TGTGCCAGCAGTGATAATCAGCTAGCCAAAAACATTCAGTACTTC
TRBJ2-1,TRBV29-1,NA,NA,CSVEGGIGRNEQFF,TGCAGCGTTGAAGGCGGAATAGGGAGAAATGAGCAGTTCTTC